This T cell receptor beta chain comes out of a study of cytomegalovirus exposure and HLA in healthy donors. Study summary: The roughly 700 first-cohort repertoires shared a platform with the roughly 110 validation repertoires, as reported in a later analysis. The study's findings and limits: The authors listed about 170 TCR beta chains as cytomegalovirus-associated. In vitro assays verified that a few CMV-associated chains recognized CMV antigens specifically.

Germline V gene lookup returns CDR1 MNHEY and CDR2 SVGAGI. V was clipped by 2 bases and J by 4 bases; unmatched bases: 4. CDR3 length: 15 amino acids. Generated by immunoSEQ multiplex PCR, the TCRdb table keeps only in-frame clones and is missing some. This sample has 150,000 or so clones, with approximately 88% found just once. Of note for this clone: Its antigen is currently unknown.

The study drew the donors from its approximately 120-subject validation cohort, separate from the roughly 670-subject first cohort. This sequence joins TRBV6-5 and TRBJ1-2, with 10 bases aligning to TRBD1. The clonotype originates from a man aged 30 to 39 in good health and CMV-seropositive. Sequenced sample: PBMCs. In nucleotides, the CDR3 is TGTGCCAGCAGTTACGGGACAGGGGTTGCCTATGGCTACACCTTC. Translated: CASSYGTGVAYGYTF.